This T cell receptor (beta chain) originates from a study of T cells in Graves' hyperthyroidism and ophthalmopathy. CDR3 length: 13 residues. V dropped 5 bases and J dropped 2 bases, with 9 bases sitting between them. Germline values: CDR1 GTSNPN, CDR2 SVGIG (reference sequence). Points on this clonotype: Antigen unknown.

RNA transcripts gave rise to amplified TCR beta CDR3 regions. HTBI primers were the set used in a first-round RT-PCR of the TCR CDR3. TCRdb reanalysed the multiplex PCR reads using MiXCR and keeps one entry per CDR3 protein. The repertoire holds 300,000 to 350,000 distinct CDR3 sequences, with about 14% as singletons. General observations from the study: Among thyroid clonotypes expanded above 0.001, most also appeared in blood. Ophthalmopathy got predicted by the model a median around 6.8 months before its onset.

This sequence joins TRBV30 and TRBJ2-2; D is ambiguous. The sequence came from a woman in her thirties with Graves' hyperthyroidism. The specimen sequenced was blood. CDR3 residues: CAWRAPNTGELFF. Here the CDR3 DNA reads TGTGCCTGGCGGGCCCCAAACACCGGGGAGCTGTTTTTT. Using reference TRBV30 and TRBJ2-2 for the parts outside the CDR3, the full variable domain is SQTIHQWPATLVQPVGSPLSLECTVEGTSNPNLYWYRQAAGRGLQLLFYSVGIGQISSEVPQNLSASRPQDRQFILSSKKLLLSDSGFYLCAWRAPNTGELFFGEGSRLTVL.